These 30 T cell receptor beta chains came from one sample sequenced in a study of T cell changes during pregnancy in multiple sclerosis. Sequencing used immunoSEQ multiplex PCR; TCRdb keeps in-frame clones, though not all of them. The sample lists tens of thousands of clones, approximately 88% occurring once. Sequencing was performed on peripheral blood, taken in the first trimester of pregnancy. Receptors were obtained from a female donor in good health, enrolled as a control in a pregnancy study.

Note on this clone: The sample has other DNA sequences that encode this CDR3 too. V is TRBV5-1 and J is TRBJ2-6; 7 nucleotides agree with TRBD1. This CDR3 is 18 amino acids long. Germline V gives CDR1 SGHRS, CDR2 YFSETQ. The V and J ends lost 2 bases and 0 bases, in that order; junction bases with no gene match: 8. CDR3 bases: TGCGCCAGCAGCTTAGTGACAGGGCCGAGCTCTGGGGCCAACGTCCTGACTTTC. Translated: CASSLVTGPSSGANVLTF.

This chain links TRBV7-8 with TRBJ2-2, with 7 bases fitting TRBD1. The V gene end was trimmed by 5 bases and the J gene end by 6 bases; junction bases not matched to a gene: 6. CDR1 and CDR2 from the germline V gene are SGHVS and FQNEAQ. There are 14 residues in the CDR3. The CDR3 is CASSPSTGSGELFF. The CDR3 bases are TGTGCCAGCAGCCCCTCGACAGGGTCCGGGGAGCTGTTTTTT.

The chain recombines TRBV7-8 with TRBJ2-2; TRBD1 agrees at 9 bases. J was trimmed by 9 bases and V by 5 bases; bases with no gene match: 7. The germline V gene has CDR1 SGHVS and CDR2 FQNEAQ. The CDR3 is made up of 14 amino acids. This chain's CDR3 is CASSGDRVGWELFF. CDR3 nucleotides: TGTGCCAGCAGCGGGGACAGGGTCGGTTGGGAGCTGTTTTTT.

This sequence joins TRBV5-1 and TRBJ2-2; D is ambiguous. CDR3 length: 11 residues. CDR1 is SGHRS, CDR2 YFSETQ, per germline. The V end was cut by 7 bases, the J end by 8 bases, with 9 bases between. CDR3 nucleotides: TGCGCCAGCGAGTGGGCTGGGGAGCTGTTTTTT. This gives the protein CASEWAGELFF. Full variable domain (remainder filled in from reference TRBV5-1 and TRBJ2-2): KAGVTQTPRYLIKTRGQQVTLSCSPISGHRSVSWYQQTPGQGLQFLFEYFSETQRNKGNFPGRFSGRQFSNSRSEMNVSTLELGDSALYLCASEWAGELFFGEGSRLTVL.

The chain has TRBV10-3 and TRBJ1-1; 9 nucleotides agree with TRBD1. The CDR3 runs 14 residues. Trimming cost V 10 bases and J 3 bases; bases outside gene matches: 9. In germline, CDR1 is ENHRY, CDR2 SYGVKD. The CDR3 sequence: CATYEGQGDTEAFF. The CDR3 bases are TGTGCCACCTACGAGGGACAGGGTGACACTGAAGCTTTCTTT.

This rearrangement joins TRBV4-2 to TRBJ1-2; TRBD1 might be the D (6 bases). Germline V gives CDR1 LGHNA, CDR2 YNFKEQ. This CDR3 is built from 15 residues. The V end lost 5 bases, the J end lost 2 bases, and 15 bases lay between the germline ends. The CDR3 is CASSSYRAVNYGYTF. The CDR3 bases are TGTGCCAGCAGCTCCTACAGGGCGGTCAACTATGGCTACACCTTC.

The CDR3 spells CASRGAGVSYGYTF. In DNA, the CDR3 is TGTGCCAGCAGGGGGGCGGGAGTAAGCTATGGCTACACCTTC. The rearrangement joins TRBV7-2 to TRBJ1-2; D may be TRBD1 (6 bases). The CDR3 sequence is 14 residues long. Germline CDR1 is SGHTA and CDR2 is FQGNSA. The V and J ends lost 6 bases and 4 bases respectively, with 15 bases between them.

The table lists this clone with a few counts. In DNA form, the CDR3 reads TGTGCCAGCAGCGCAAGGGGGAGCGGGGTCAAAAACATTCAGTACTTC. Its protein product is CASSARGSGVKNIQYF. V and J are TRBV28 and TRBJ2-4; D is perhaps TRBD2 (7 bases). This CDR3 region has 16 residues. Looked up from germline, CDR1 is MDHEN and CDR2 is SYDVKM. The V and J ends lost 6 bases and 3 bases respectively, with 18 bases between them. The variable domain in full, completed from reference TRBV28 and TRBJ2-4, reads DVKVTQSSRYLVKRTGEKVFLECVQDMDHENMFWYRQDPGLGLRLIYFSYDVKMKEKGDIPEGYSVSREKKERFSLILESASTNQTSMYLCASSARGSGVKNIQYFGAGTRLSVL.

Worth noting for this clone: The same CDR3 arises from other DNA sequences in this sample as well. The chain couples TRBV5-5 to TRBJ1-6, with a weak D call TRBD1 (5 bases). The V end lost 2 bases, the J end lost 6 bases, and 6 bases lay between the germline ends. The CDR3 spans 13 residues. The germline V gene encodes CDR1 SGHKS and CDR2 YYEKEE (reference sequence). CDR3 DNA sequence: TGTGCCAGCAGCTTCCAGGGTAATTCACCCCTCCACTTT. Encoded protein: CASSFQGNSPLHF.

This sequence joins TRBV5-1 and TRBJ2-2; D is perhaps TRBD1 (5 bases). Germline CDR1 reads SGHRS; CDR2 reads YFSETQ. There are 16 residues in the CDR3. Trimming pared 4 bases from V and 0 bases from J, leaving 13 bases between. CDR3 DNA sequence: TGCGCCAGCAGCACTTCACAGGATCCGAACACCGGGGAGCTGTTTTTT. Protein sequence: CASSTSQDPNTGELFF.

V and J are TRBV6-1 and TRBJ1-5; 7 bases align to TRBD1. The CDR3 length is 13 residues. Unmatched junction bases numbered 5, after V lost 4 bases and J lost 8 bases. The germline V gene encodes CDR1 MNHNS and CDR2 SASEGT. The CDR3 DNA reads TGTGCCAGCAGTGCGACAGGGAGAAAGCCCCAGCATTTT. Protein: CASSATGRKPQHF.

V gene TRBV19 combines with J gene TRBJ1-4; 7 nucleotides agree with TRBD1. The CDR3 is 13 residues long. Germline CDR1 LNHDA, CDR2 SQIVND (reference sequence). Trimming at V came to 8 bases and at J to 8 bases, leaving 8 bases not matched to a gene. CDR3 loop: CASEPGTAEKLFF. DNA of the CDR3: TGTGCCAGTGAACCCGGGACAGCCGAAAAACTGTTTTTT.

The chain links TRBV20-1 to TRBJ2-3; the D gene is possibly TRBD2 (6 bases). Germline CDR1 reads DFQATT; CDR2 reads SNEGSKA (reference sequence). The CDR3 contains 11 residues. V was pared by 4 bases and J by 7 bases, with 9 bases between. The CDR3 bases are TGCAGTGCTACGACTAGTAATACGCAGTATTTT. Its protein product is CSATTSNTQYF.

The rearrangement links TRBV19 to TRBJ2-6; the match to TRBD1 covers 10 bases. Germline CDR1 reads LNHDA; CDR2 reads SQIVND (reference sequence). The CDR3 is 18 residues long. The V gene end was trimmed by 3 bases and the J gene end by 1 base; junction bases not matched to a gene: 6. The CDR3 sequence is CASSIPGTGASGANVLTF. Here the CDR3 DNA reads TGTGCCAGTAGTATTCCAGGGACAGGGGCTTCTGGGGCCAACGTCCTGACTTTC.

The chain recombines TRBV4-2 with TRBJ2-5; D may be TRBD2 (6 bases). This CDR3 has 17 residues. Germline V gene data show CDR1 as LGHNA and CDR2 as YNFKEQ. Trimming pared 0 bases from V and 2 bases from J, leaving 16 bases between. The DNA of the CDR3 is TGTGCCAGCAGCCAAGATAGGGCTAGCGAGGTGCAAGAGACCCAGTACTTC. The encoded protein is CASSQDRASEVQETQYF.

For the CDR3, the DNA is TGTGCCAGCAGCGCCTCAACGGGGGGTACGCAGTATTTT. Amino acids: CASSASTGGTQYF. The rearrangement links TRBV7-3 to TRBJ2-3; 7 bases line up with TRBD2. CDR1 is SGHTA, CDR2 FQGTGA, per germline. The V and J ends lost 5 bases and 8 bases, in that order; junction bases with no gene match: 7. The CDR3 length is 13 residues.

This clone was seen only a few times. This chain connects TRBV19 to TRBJ1-2; 7 bases fit TRBD1. The V gene's germline CDR1 is LNHDA and CDR2 SQIVND (reference sequence). Unmatched junction bases numbered 6, after V lost 2 bases and J lost 3 bases. The CDR3 is made up of 15 amino acids. The CDR3 DNA reads TGTGCCAGTAGTATATCCTTCACAGGGGACTATGGCTACACCTTC. This translates into CASSISFTGDYGYTF.

The J gene is TRBJ2-7, the V gene TRBV27; no definite D call. The germline V and J ends were trimmed by 6 bases and 3 bases, with 9 bases remaining between them. There are 12 residues in the CDR3. Germline assignment: CDR1 MNHEY and CDR2 SMNVEV (reference sequence). The DNA for the CDR3 is TGTGCCAGCAGCCATAACAGCTACGAGCAGTACTTC. Translated, it gives CASSHNSYEQYF.

V gene TRBV5-1 combines with J gene TRBJ2-1; tentative D call: TRBD2 (7 bases). Trimming took 0 bases from V and 10 from J, leaving 17 bases between them. In germline, CDR1 is SGHRS, CDR2 YFSETQ. This CDR3 is built from 15 residues. The CDR3 coding sequence is TGCGCCAGCAGCTTGGGGGGAGGGGGGCCAACCGAGCAGTTCTTC. Protein: CASSLGGGGPTEQFF.

The chain couples TRBV7-9 to TRBJ1-2; TRBD1 might be the D (5 bases). The CDR3 has 14 amino acids. Between the trimmed V and J ends, which lost 1 base and 6 bases, there was a span of 12 bases. Germline-derived CDR1 and CDR2 are SEHNR and FQNEAQ (reference sequence). CDR3 loop: CASSLEGLVNGYTF. DNA for the CDR3: TGTGCCAGCAGCTTAGAGGGGCTTGTGAATGGCTACACCTTC.

The rearrangement joins TRBV10-2 to TRBJ2-5, with D possibly matching TRBD2 (6 bases). Trimming removed 6 bases at V and 4 bases at J, with 18 bases between. Germline loops: CDR1 WSHSY, CDR2 SAAADI. The length of the CDR3 is 15 residues. CDR3: CASRPGVVRGETQYF. The CDR3 region has the DNA TGCGCCAGCAGGCCGGGAGTAGTAAGGGGAGAGACCCAGTACTTC.

Notes on this clone: Other DNA sequences of this sample code for an identical CDR3. The CDR3 here is CASSLRLAGGQETQYF. The CDR3 coding sequence is TGTGCCAGTAGTCTCCGACTAGCGGGGGGTCAAGAGACCCAGTACTTC. The chain carries TRBV19 and TRBJ2-5; 13 positions match TRBD2. Trimming cost V 5 bases and J 2 bases; bases outside gene matches: 5. Germline-derived CDR1 and CDR2 are LNHDA and SQIVND (reference sequence). The CDR3 totals 16 residues.

The chain recombines TRBV7-2 with TRBJ2-3; the match to TRBD2 covers 11 bases. CDR1 and CDR2 from the germline V gene are SGHTA and FQGNSA. This CDR3 has 16 amino acids. With V trimmed by 5 bases and J by 2 bases, 6 bases remained unmatched. CDR3 loop: CASSKGTSGNTDTQYF. DNA of the CDR3: TGTGCCAGCAGCAAAGGGACTAGCGGCAACACAGATACGCAGTATTTT. Using reference TRBV7-2 and TRBJ2-3 for the parts outside the CDR3, the full variable domain is GAGVSQSPSNKVTEKGKDVELRCDPISGHTALYWYRQSLGQGLEFLIYFQGNSAPDKSGLPSDRFSAERTGGSVSTLTIQRTQQEDSAVYLCASSKGTSGNTDTQYFGPGTRLTVL.

The chain carries TRBV5-1 and TRBJ2-2; 7 nucleotides line up with TRBD2. V was clipped by 1 base and J by 5 bases; unmatched bases: 8. The germline gives CDR1 SGHRS, CDR2 YFSETQ. The CDR3 covers 16 residues. The DNA of the CDR3 is TGCGCCAGCAGCTTGAGAGCGGGGACGGGGACCGGGGAGCTGTTTTTT. Residues: CASSLRAGTGTGELFF.

The chain links TRBV4-3 to TRBJ2-2, with D possibly being TRBD2 (5 bases). The CDR3 sequence is 16 residues long. V gave up 0 bases and J gave up 4 bases, with 12 bases separating them. Germline-derived CDR1 and CDR2 are LGHNA and YSLEER. This chain's CDR3 is CASSQDRRSFTGELFF. The CDR3 coding sequence is TGCGCCAGCAGCCAAGATCGGAGGTCTTTCACCGGGGAGCTGTTTTTT.

The chain recombines TRBV25-1 with TRBJ1-1, with 8 bases that match TRBD1. The germline V gene encodes CDR1 MGHDK and CDR2 SYGVNS. The CDR3 runs to 13 residues. The ends lost 7 bases at V and 5 bases at J; junction bases unmatched: 6. The CDR3 spells CASTTTGGTEAFF. CDR3 nucleotides: TGTGCCAGCACCACTACAGGGGGAACTGAAGCTTTCTTT. Full variable domain (missing parts from reference TRBV25-1 and TRBJ1-1): EADIYQTPRYLVIGTGKKITLECSQTMGHDKMYWYQQDPGMELHLIHYSYGVNSTEKGDLSSESTVSRIRTEHFPLTLESARPSHTSQYLCASTTTGGTEAFFGQGTRLTVV.

This rearrangement joins TRBV5-6 to TRBJ1-4; 12 nucleotides agree with TRBD1. V dropped 4 bases and J dropped 8; count of bases not matched to a gene: 3. CDR1 is SGHDT and CDR2 is YYEEEE in the germline V gene. The CDR3 sequence is 14 residues long. The CDR3 spells CASSDGTGGEKLFF. The CDR3 bases are TGTGCCAGCAGCGACGGGACAGGGGGCGAAAAACTGTTTTTT.

The chain combines TRBV7-2 with TRBJ1-2; weak D call: TRBD1 (6 bases). CDR1 is SGHTA and CDR2 is FQGNSA in the germline V gene. V was cut by 5 bases and J by 7 bases, with 17 bases left in between. This CDR3 region has 14 residues. The DNA for the CDR3 is TGTGCCAGCAGCCTACAGGGTGCCGTGGGTGGCTACACCTTC. Translated, it gives CASSLQGAVGGYTF.

V usage is TRBV2 and J usage is TRBJ2-3; D possibly corresponds to TRBD2 (6 bases). Trimming left V 2 bases short and J 0 bases short, with 12 bases between. The CDR3 length is 16 residues. Germline assignment: CDR1 SNHLY and CDR2 FYNNEI. The CDR3, as DNA: TGTGCCAGCAGTGAATTATGGCGGGGTAGCACAGATACGCAGTATTTT. It codes for CASSELWRGSTDTQYF.

J is TRBJ2-5 and V is TRBV6-1; 7 bases fit TRBD2. V shed 2 bases, J shed 4 bases, and the junction held 10 bases outside the gene matches. The germline gives CDR1 MNHNS, CDR2 SASEGT. This CDR3 has 16 residues. CDR3 nucleotides: TGTGCCAGCAGTGAATTAGCGGGCCGAGCGGGAGAGACCCAGTACTTC. Amino acids: CASSELAGRAGETQYF.